These 32 T cell receptor beta chains originate from one sample sequenced in a study of cytomegalovirus exposure and HLA in healthy donors. With 60 Vbeta and 13 Jbeta primers, the PCR was carried out. The repertoire was sequenced with immunoSEQ multiplex PCR; TCRdb's copy has only in-frame clones and lacks some. This sample carries 190,000 or so clones, about 80% of them seen once, and the ten largest clones take about 0.64%. Sequencing was performed on PBMCs. Receptors originate from a boy younger than 18 in good health and CMV-seronegative.

This chain joins TRBV6-1 and TRBJ2-5; 8 bases are shared with TRBD2. The V gene's germline CDR1 is MNHNS and CDR2 SASEGT. The V and J ends lost 7 bases and 8 bases, in that order; junction bases with no gene match: 9. The length of the CDR3 is 13 residues. The CDR3 nucleotides are TGTGCCAGCACCACAGCGGGGGAAGGTACCCAGTACTTC. Translated, it gives CASTTAGEGTQYF.

As for this clone: The junction does not match germline at one end; this may be a read error. The rearrangement links TRBV7-3 to TRBJ1-2; D remains ambiguous. The CDR3 has 13 residues. Germline-derived CDR1 and CDR2 are SGHTA and FQGTGA. Written as DNA, the CDR3 is TGTGCCAGCAGCTTACGCGGGTGGGATGGCCACACCTTC. It is translated as CASSLRGWDGHTF.

The rearrangement joins TRBV6-1 to TRBJ1-5; 7 nucleotides line up with TRBD1. Trimming cost V 9 bases and J 3 bases; bases outside gene matches: 2. The CDR3 consists of 12 residues. Germline assignment: CDR1 MNHNS and CDR2 SASEGT. The CDR3 DNA is TGTGCCAGTCAGGGGGACAATCAGCCCCAGCATTTT. Amino acids: CASQGDNQPQHF.

This clone showed up just once. V gene TRBV30 combines with J gene TRBJ2-5; D is ambiguous. Germline lookup yields CDR1 GTSNPN and CDR2 SVGIG (reference sequence). V was trimmed by 3 bases and J by 2 bases, leaving 7 bases between them. CDR3 length: 12 residues. In DNA form, the CDR3 reads TGTGCCTGGAGAGACATTCAAGAGACCCAGTACTTC. This translates into CAWRDIQETQYF.

The gene calls are TRBV10-3 and TRBJ1-2, with a tentative D call TRBD1 (6 bases). The length of the CDR3 is 16 residues. V lost 10 bases and J lost 1, with 22 bases in between. Germline loops: CDR1 ENHRY, CDR2 SYGVKD. The CDR3, as DNA: TGTGCCACTTTAACCGGGGGGCGAGGGGATAACTATGGCTACACCTTC. This sequence encodes CATLTGGRGDNYGYTF.

The rearrangement uses TRBV7-6 and TRBJ2-5, with 7 bases aligning to TRBD2. The ends lost 3 bases at V and 5 bases at J; junction bases unmatched: 9. Germline assignment: CDR1 SGHVS and CDR2 FNYEAQ. This CDR3 is built from 15 residues. This CDR3 reads CASSFRLALSETQYF. DNA for the CDR3: TGTGCCAGCAGCTTCCGACTAGCCTTGTCGGAGACCCAGTACTTC.

The chain carries TRBV19 and TRBJ1-2; perhaps TRBD1 as D (6 bases). V gave up 5 bases and J gave up 4 bases, with 14 bases separating them. This CDR3 comprises 14 residues. Germline V gives CDR1 LNHDA, CDR2 SQIVND (reference sequence). The DNA for the CDR3 is TGTGCCAGTAGTCCCCGGACAGAATTCTATGGCTACACCTTC. Amino acids: CASSPRTEFYGYTF.

The V and J genes are TRBV7-9 and TRBJ1-1; the D gene is possibly TRBD1 (5 bases). CDR1 is SEHNR and CDR2 is FQNEAQ in the germline V gene (reference sequence). The CDR3 is made up of 14 amino acids. The V and J ends lost 6 bases and 1 base respectively, with 12 bases between them. The CDR3 loop reads CASSSGGSNTEAFF. The CDR3 DNA reads TGTGCCAGCAGTTCGGGGGGGTCGAACACTGAAGCTTTCTTT. The full variable domain, rest sourced from reference TRBV7-9 and TRBJ1-1, is DTGVSQNPRHKITKRGQNVTFRCDPISEHNRLYWYRQTLGQGPEFLTYFQNEAQLEKSRLLSDRFSAERPKGSFSTLEIQRTEQGDSAMYLCASSSGGSNTEAFFGQGTRLTVV.

Written as DNA, the CDR3 is TGTGCCAGCAGCATAGCGGGAGCGGTCACAGATACGCAGTATTTT. Protein: CASSIAGAVTDTQYF. V gene TRBV9 combines with J gene TRBJ2-3; 9 bases map to TRBD2. Germline CDR1 reads SGDLS; CDR2 reads YYNGEE. The CDR3 contains 15 residues. V shed 4 bases, J shed 2 bases, and the junction held 5 bases outside the gene matches.

The V call is TRBV4-1, the J call TRBJ2-3, with a weak D call TRBD1 (6 bases). This CDR3 is 18 amino acids long. The V end was cut by 5 bases, the J end by 0 bases, with 21 bases between. The germline CDR1 and CDR2 sequences are MGHRA and YSYEKL. The CDR3 here is CASSATTQGSWSTDTQYF. The CDR3 DNA reads TGCGCCAGCAGCGCTACAACCCAGGGGAGCTGGAGCACAGATACGCAGTATTTT.

CDR3: CASSEGWDRRLYEQYF. CDR3 nucleotides: TGTGCCAGCAGTGAAGGTTGGGACAGGAGACTCTACGAGCAGTACTTC. This chain links TRBV2 with TRBJ2-7; 8 bases agree with TRBD1. V shed 1 base and J 3 bases; nucleotides not matched to a gene: 8. Germline CDR1 and CDR2: SNHLY and FYNNEI. The CDR3 has 16 amino acids.

The chain carries TRBV11-2 and TRBJ1-1; D may be TRBD1 (6 bases). V lost 4 bases, J lost 1 base, and 16 bases lay in between. The CDR3 contains 16 residues. Germline-derived CDR1 and CDR2 are SGHAT and FQNNGV. The CDR3 region is CASSWGKTGTNTEAFF. The CDR3 DNA sequence: TGTGCCAGCAGCTGGGGAAAGACAGGAACGAACACTGAAGCTTTCTTT.

In this sample, this clone turned up a few times. The rearrangement uses TRBV7-2 and TRBJ1-3; 8 bases are shared with TRBD1. J lost 0 bases, V lost 3 bases, and 7 bases had no gene match. This CDR3 region has 17 residues. Germline lookup yields CDR1 SGHTA and CDR2 FQGNSA. DNA for the CDR3: TGTGCCAGCAGCTTCCGGACAGGGACCTCCTCTGGAAACACCATATATTTT. It codes for CASSFRTGTSSGNTIYF.

This clone has only a few counts. The J gene is TRBJ2-1, the V gene TRBV6-5, with 7 bases aligning to TRBD2. Looked up from germline, CDR1 is MNHEY and CDR2 is SVGAGI. With 5 bases clipped from V and 8 bases from J, the junction kept 6 bases outside the gene matches. The CDR3 is 13 amino acids. CDR3 sequence reads: CASSLTSRDEQFF. CDR3 DNA sequence: TGTGCCAGCAGTCTGACTAGCAGGGATGAGCAGTTCTTC.

The chain couples TRBV11-2 to TRBJ1-3; TRBD1 aligns across 11 bases. CDR1 and CDR2 (germline): SGHAT, FQNNGV. Trimming cost V 5 bases and J 0 bases; bases outside gene matches: 9. The CDR3 runs 18 residues. This CDR3 is CASSQPGQGVSSGNTIYF. The DNA of the CDR3 is TGTGCCAGCAGCCAGCCGGGACAGGGGGTCTCCTCTGGAAACACCATATATTTT.

This rearrangement joins TRBV28 to TRBJ2-7; 11 nucleotides match TRBD2. The ends lost 6 bases at V and 2 bases at J; junction bases unmatched: 6. This CDR3 spans 15 amino acids. Germline V gives CDR1 MDHEN, CDR2 SYDVKM. The CDR3 DNA is TGTGCCAGCAGCTCACTAGCGGGAGTGGCCTACGAGCAGTACTTC. Its protein is CASSSLAGVAYEQYF.

This rearrangement joins TRBV7-6 to TRBJ1-2, with 9 positions matching TRBD1. Germline CDR1 SGHVS, CDR2 FNYEAQ. CDR3 length: 15 residues. V gave up 3 bases and J gave up 3 bases; unmatched junction bases: 5. The CDR3 reads CASSLGGQGHYGYTF. CDR3 sequence (DNA): TGTGCCAGCAGCTTGGGGGGACAGGGACACTATGGCTACACCTTC.

The CDR3 here is CAWSVGARGEQYF. CDR3 bases: TGTGCCTGGAGTGTAGGTGCCCGGGGTGAGCAGTACTTC. The chain combines TRBV30 with TRBJ2-5; perhaps TRBD2 as D (5 bases). The CDR3 sequence is 13 residues long. The V gene lost 0 bases and the J gene lost 11 bases, with 16 bases spanning the gap. CDR1 and CDR2 from the germline V gene are GTSNPN and SVGIG (reference sequence).

The chain employs TRBV9 and TRBJ2-1, with 13 bases aligning to TRBD2. Germline V gives CDR1 SGDLS, CDR2 YYNGEE. The CDR3 spans 18 residues. The J segment lost 8 bases and the V segment lost 4 bases, leaving 15 bases of the junction unmatched. In nucleotides, the CDR3 is TGTGCCAGCAGCCTTCGGACAGGACTAGCGGGAGATGGACATGAGCAGTTCTTC. Protein sequence: CASSLRTGLAGDGHEQFF.

The rearrangement uses TRBV18 and TRBJ1-2; D not resolved. The CDR3 runs 15 residues. Germline loops: CDR1 KGHSH, CDR2 LQKENI. Trimming pared 5 bases from V and 5 bases from J, leaving 18 bases between. CDR3 coding DNA: TGTGCCAGCTCAGCTGACTCGGAGGGTTGGTATGGCTACACCTTC. Protein: CASSADSEGWYGYTF.

This clone was found once. The J gene is TRBJ2-2, the V gene TRBV6-4; 7 bases agree with TRBD2. The trim removed 4 bases at V and 2 bases at J, leaving 4 bases unmatched. This CDR3 has 15 amino acids. The germline CDR1 and CDR2 sequences are MRHNA and SNTAGT. The DNA of the CDR3 is TGTGCCAGCAGTGTGACTAGCTTAAACACCGGGGAGCTGTTTTTT. Protein sequence: CASSVTSLNTGELFF.

This clone has a single count. Other DNA sequences from this sample encode an identical CDR3 as well. This chain links TRBV19 with TRBJ1-1; D is ambiguous. The CDR3 is 13 amino acids. V shed 1 base and J shed 1 base, with 4 bases lying between them. Germline CDR1 and CDR2: LNHDA and SQIVND (reference sequence). For the CDR3, the DNA is TGTGCCAGTAGTATAGGTCAGAACACTGAAGCTTTCTTT. Translated: CASSIGQNTEAFF.

V gene TRBV11-3 combines with J gene TRBJ2-1; 11 positions agree with TRBD2. The CDR3 contains 16 residues. Trimming cost V 0 bases and J 5 bases; bases outside gene matches: 3. Germline V CDR1 and CDR2: SGHNT, YENEEA. The CDR3 protein is CASSLEGTSGNNEQFF. The CDR3 DNA follows: TGTGCCAGCAGCTTAGAAGGGACTAGCGGCAACAATGAGCAGTTCTTC.

The chain carries TRBV5-4 and TRBJ2-3; 7 positions agree with TRBD2. Germline trimming cut 3 bases from V and 0 bases from J; bases unmatched to any gene: 4. Germline V CDR1 and CDR2: SGHNT, YYREEE (reference sequence). This CDR3 has 15 amino acids. The DNA for the CDR3 is TGTGCCAGCAGCTCCCAGCGGGGAAGCACAGATACGCAGTATTTT. Protein sequence: CASSSQRGSTDTQYF.

The genes are TRBV27 and TRBJ2-7; TRBD2 agrees at 13 bases. Losses at the gene ends were 6 bases for V and 3 bases for J; bases not matched to a gene: 2. From germline, CDR1 is MNHEY and CDR2 SMNVEV (reference sequence). The CDR3 extends over 14 amino acids. The DNA for the CDR3 is TGTGCCAGCAGGGGACTAGCGGGATTCTACGAGCAGTACTTC. Residues: CASRGLAGFYEQYF.

The rearrangement uses TRBV10-3 and TRBJ2-7; 7 bases match TRBD1. The germline CDR1 and CDR2 sequences are ENHRY and SYGVKD. V shed 9 bases and J 9 bases; nucleotides not matched to a gene: 20. CDR3 length: 15 residues. The CDR3 nucleotides read TGTGCCATTCTTAAGGCTGACAGGGCGGTCGCTGTGCAGTACTTC. It encodes CAILKADRAVAVQYF.

This clone was found once. This rearrangement joins TRBV5-1 to TRBJ2-2, with D tentatively TRBD2 (5 bases). The CDR3 totals 15 residues. Per germline, CDR1 SGHRS and CDR2 YFSETQ. Trimming removed 7 bases from V and 0 bases from J, with 13 bases in between. In DNA, the CDR3 is TGCGCCAGCTGTGAGGGCGCCGCGAACACCGGGGAGCTGTTTTTT. Translated: CASCEGAANTGELFF. The full variable domain, with the rest looked up from reference TRBV5-1 and TRBJ2-2, is KAGVTQTPRYLIKTRGQQVTLSCSPISGHRSVSWYQQTPGQGLQFLFEYFSETQRNKGNFPGRFSGRQFSNSRSEMNVSTLELGDSALYLCASCEGAANTGELFFGEGSRLTVL.

This chain links TRBV11-2 with TRBJ2-5; perhaps TRBD2 as D (6 bases). Trimming removed 5 bases at V and 5 bases at J, with 21 bases between. Per the germline V gene, CDR1 is SGHAT and CDR2 is FQNNGV. The CDR3 sequence is 16 residues long. CDR3 bases: TGTGCCAGCAGCCCCCGATTGCGAGCGGGTGAGGAGACCCAGTACTTC. Amino acid sequence: CASSPRLRAGEETQYF.

The chain employs TRBV6-1 and TRBJ1-5; 9 bases agree with TRBD1. The CDR3 extends over 16 amino acids. V dropped 2 bases and J dropped 6; count of bases not matched to a gene: 8. CDR1 and CDR2 (germline): MNHNS, SASEGT. CDR3 residues: CASSELGQGLGQPQHF. DNA of the CDR3: TGTGCCAGCAGTGAACTGGGACAGGGTTTGGGTCAGCCCCAGCATTTT.

As concerns this clone: One end of the junction is discordant with germline, which a read error may explain. The genes are TRBV4-1 and TRBJ2-1, with 11 nucleotides matching TRBD1. CDR1 MGHRA and CDR2 YSYEKL come from the germline V gene. The CDR3 consists of 13 residues. The CDR3 is CASSLQPGQGAVF. Here the CDR3 DNA reads TGCGCCAGCAGTCTACAGCCAGGACAGGGGGCGGTCTTC.

The chain is built from TRBV5-5 and TRBJ1-3; D unclear. V gave up 2 bases and J gave up 4 bases, with 16 bases separating them. Germline V lookup: CDR1 SGHKS, CDR2 YYEKEE (reference sequence). The CDR3 runs 16 residues. The CDR3 loop reads CASSFFLSGGGNTIYF. In nucleotides, the CDR3 is TGTGCCAGCAGCTTTTTTTTATCGGGAGGAGGAAACACCATATATTTT.

This clone was seen once. CDR3 bases: TGCAGCGTAGCAGGGGGCGATGGTTCACCCCTCCACTTT. Residues: CSVAGGDGSPLHF. The rearrangement links TRBV29-1 to TRBJ1-6, with 8 bases lining up with TRBD1. Germline V CDR1 and CDR2: SQVTM, ANQGSEA. The CDR3 covers 13 residues. V gave up 6 bases and J gave up 9 bases; unmatched junction bases: 7.